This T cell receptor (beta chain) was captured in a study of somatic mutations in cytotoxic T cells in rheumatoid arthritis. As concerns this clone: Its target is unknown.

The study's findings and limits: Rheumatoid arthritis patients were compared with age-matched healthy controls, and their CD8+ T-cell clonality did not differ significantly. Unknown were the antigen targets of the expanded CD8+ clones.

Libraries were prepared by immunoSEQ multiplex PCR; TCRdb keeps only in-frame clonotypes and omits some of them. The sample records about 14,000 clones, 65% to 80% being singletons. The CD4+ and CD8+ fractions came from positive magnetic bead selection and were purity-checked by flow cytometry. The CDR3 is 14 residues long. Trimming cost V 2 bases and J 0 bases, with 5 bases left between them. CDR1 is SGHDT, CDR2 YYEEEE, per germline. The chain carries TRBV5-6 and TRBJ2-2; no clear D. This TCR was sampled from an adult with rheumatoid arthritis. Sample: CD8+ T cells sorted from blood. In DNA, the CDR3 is TGTGCCAGCAGCTTAGGGACGAACACCGGGGAGCTGTTTTTT. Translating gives CASSLGTNTGELFF.